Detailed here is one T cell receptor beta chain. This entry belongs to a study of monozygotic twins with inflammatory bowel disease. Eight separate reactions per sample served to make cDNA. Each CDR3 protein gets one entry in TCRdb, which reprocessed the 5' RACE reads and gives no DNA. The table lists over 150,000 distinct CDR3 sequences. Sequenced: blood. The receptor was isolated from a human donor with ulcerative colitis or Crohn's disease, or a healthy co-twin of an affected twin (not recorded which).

The CDR3 sequence: CASSRPGQGLQPQHF. This rearrangement joins TRBV3-1 to TRBJ1-5; TCRdb lists TRBD1, though no DNA is available to test this call. This CDR3 spans 15 amino acids. The germline V gene encodes CDR1 LGHDT and CDR2 YNNKEL (reference sequence).